This TCR beta chain was identified in a study of shared clonotypes between healthy human individuals. Overall study findings and caveats: Among non-shared clonotypes, generation probabilities were lower than among those shared by all four donors.

The table came from immunoSEQ multiplex PCR; TCRdb's copy has only in-frame clones and leaves some out. The table has some 2,000,000 clones, 90% to 95% seen once; the top ten hold more than 0.1%. The donors were adults (healthy and HIV-negative) with no recent acute infections or vaccinations. Trimming removed 1 base from V and 3 bases from J; junction bases left unmatched: 3. Germline V gene data show CDR1 as SGHDT and CDR2 as YYEEEE. The CDR3 sequence is 14 residues long. A remark on this clone: Antigen specificity is unknown.

The chain uses TRBV5-6 and TRBJ1-2, with 7 bases identical to TRBD1. Sequencing was done on a sample of naive CD4+ T cells sorted from blood. As for subset: CD45RA+ positively selected. The receptor's source is a young man in good health. The CDR3 nucleotides read TGTGCCAGCAGCTTGAGACAGGGAGACTATGGCTACACCTTC. Translated: CASSLRQGDYGYTF.